The entry below gives a single T cell receptor beta chain sequence along with its context. Preparation of the TCRbeta library used unique molecular identifiers. A single record per CDR3 protein comes from TCRdb applying MiXCR to the PCR reads. The table lists 450,000 to 600,000 distinct CDR3 sequences, roughly 13% of them singletons. The entry originates in a study of T-cell reconstitution after alpha-beta-depleted transplantation in children. The CDR3 is made up of 16 amino acids. The V and J ends lost 5 bases and 0 bases respectively, with 17 bases between them. Germline V CDR1 and CDR2: MNHEY, SVGEGT.

The sequence derives from a male patient younger than 18 who had a stem cell transplant for acute myeloid leukemia, so the T cells may come from the graft donor. This material consisted of PBMCs, mostly from graft donor cells, taken 360 days after TCRalphabeta/CD19-depleted stem cell transplant. The chain carries TRBV6-2 or TRBV6-3 and TRBJ2-7; D remains ambiguous. CDR3: CASSPYVRKSSYEQYF. The DNA of the CDR3 is TGTGCCAGCAGTCCGTACGTTCGGAAGAGCTCCTACGAGCAGTACTTC.